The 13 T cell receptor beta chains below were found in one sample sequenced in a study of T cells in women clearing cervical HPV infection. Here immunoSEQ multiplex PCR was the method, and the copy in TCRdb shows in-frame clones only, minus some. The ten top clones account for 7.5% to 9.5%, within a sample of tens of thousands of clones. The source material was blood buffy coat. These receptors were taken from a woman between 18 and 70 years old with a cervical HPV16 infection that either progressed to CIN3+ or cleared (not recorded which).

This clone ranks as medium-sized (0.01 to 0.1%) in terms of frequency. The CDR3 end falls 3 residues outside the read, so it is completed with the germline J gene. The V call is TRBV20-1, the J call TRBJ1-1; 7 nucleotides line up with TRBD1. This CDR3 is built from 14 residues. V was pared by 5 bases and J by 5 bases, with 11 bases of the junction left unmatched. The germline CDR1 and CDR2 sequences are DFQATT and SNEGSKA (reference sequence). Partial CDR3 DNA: TGCAGTGCTGTGGAACAGGGGAGGGGAACTGAA. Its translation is CSAVEQGRGTE. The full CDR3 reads CSAVEQGRGTEAFF.

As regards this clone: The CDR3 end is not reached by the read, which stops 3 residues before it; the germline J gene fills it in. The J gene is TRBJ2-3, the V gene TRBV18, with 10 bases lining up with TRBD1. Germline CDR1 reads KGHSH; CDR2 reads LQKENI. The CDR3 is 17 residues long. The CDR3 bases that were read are TGTGCCAGCTCACCAACATTGGGACAGGGGAACAATCAGCCG. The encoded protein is CASSPTLGQGNNQP. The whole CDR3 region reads CASSPTLGQGNNQPQYF.

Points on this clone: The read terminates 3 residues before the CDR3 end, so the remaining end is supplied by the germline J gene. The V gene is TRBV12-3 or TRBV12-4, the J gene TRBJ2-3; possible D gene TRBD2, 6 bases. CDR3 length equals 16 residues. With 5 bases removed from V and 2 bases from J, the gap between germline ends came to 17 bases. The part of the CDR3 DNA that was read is TGTGCCAGCAGTGCTACTCCGGGACTTTACACAGATACG. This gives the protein CASSATPGLYTDT. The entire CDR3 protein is CASSATPGLYTDTQYF.

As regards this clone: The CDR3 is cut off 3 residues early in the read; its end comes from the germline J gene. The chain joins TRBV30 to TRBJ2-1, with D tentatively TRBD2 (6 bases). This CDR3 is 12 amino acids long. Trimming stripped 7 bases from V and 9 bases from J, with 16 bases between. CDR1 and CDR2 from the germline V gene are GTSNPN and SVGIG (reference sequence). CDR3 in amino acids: CALGLSSGEQFF. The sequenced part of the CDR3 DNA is TGTGCCTTGGGACTTTCCTCGGGTGAG.

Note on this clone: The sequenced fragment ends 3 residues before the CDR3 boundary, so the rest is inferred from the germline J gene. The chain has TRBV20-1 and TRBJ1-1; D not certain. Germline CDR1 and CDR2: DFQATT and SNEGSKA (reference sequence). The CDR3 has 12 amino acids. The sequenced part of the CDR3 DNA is TGCAGTGCTAGAGCTAATGACTTCGAA. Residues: CSARANDFE. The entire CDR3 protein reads CSARANDFEAFF.

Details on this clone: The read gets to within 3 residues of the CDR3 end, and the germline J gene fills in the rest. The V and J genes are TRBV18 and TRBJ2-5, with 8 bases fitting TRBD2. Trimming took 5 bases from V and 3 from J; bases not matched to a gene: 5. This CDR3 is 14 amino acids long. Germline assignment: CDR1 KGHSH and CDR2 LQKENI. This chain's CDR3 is CASSVQAGEETQYF. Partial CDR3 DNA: TGTGCCAGCTCAGTCCAAGCGGGGGAAGAGACC.

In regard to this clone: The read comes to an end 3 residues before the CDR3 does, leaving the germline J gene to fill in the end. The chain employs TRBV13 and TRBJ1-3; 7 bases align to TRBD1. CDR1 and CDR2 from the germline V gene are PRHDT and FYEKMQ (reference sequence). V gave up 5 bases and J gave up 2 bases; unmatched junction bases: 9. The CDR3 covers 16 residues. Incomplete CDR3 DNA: TGTGCCAGCAGCGAAACTACAGGGGTCCCTGGAAACACC. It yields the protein CASSETTGVPGNT. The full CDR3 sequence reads CASSETTGVPGNTIYF.

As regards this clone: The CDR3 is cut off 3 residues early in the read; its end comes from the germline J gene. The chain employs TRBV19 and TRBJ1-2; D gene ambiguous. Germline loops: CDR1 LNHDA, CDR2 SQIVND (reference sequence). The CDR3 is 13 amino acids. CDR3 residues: CASSFSGSFDYTF. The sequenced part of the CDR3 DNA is TGTGCCAGTAGTTTTAGCGGGAGTTTTGAC.

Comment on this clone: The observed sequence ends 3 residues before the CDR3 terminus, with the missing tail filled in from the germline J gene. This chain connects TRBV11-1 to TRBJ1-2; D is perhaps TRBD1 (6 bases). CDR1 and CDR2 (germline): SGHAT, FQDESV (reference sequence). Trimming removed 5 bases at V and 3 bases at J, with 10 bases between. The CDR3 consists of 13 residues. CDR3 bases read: TGTGCCAGCAGCGAAACAGGGTACTATGGC. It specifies CASSETGYYG. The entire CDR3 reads CASSETGYYGYTF.

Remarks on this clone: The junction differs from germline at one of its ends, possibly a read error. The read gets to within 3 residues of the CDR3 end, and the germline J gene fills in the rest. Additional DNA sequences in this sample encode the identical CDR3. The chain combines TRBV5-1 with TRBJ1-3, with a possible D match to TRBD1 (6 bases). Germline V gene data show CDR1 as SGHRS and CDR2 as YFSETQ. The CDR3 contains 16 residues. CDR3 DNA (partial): TGCGCCAGCAGCGGAAGACAGGCGGGCTCTGGAAACACG. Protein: CASSGRQAGSGNT. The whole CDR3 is CASSGRQAGSGNTIYF.

The DNA read from the CDR3 is TGTGCCAGCTTCAGCGGGGGGACAGATACG. Protein sequence: CASFSGGTDT. The whole CDR3 protein reads CASFSGGTDTQYF. V usage is TRBV6-2 or TRBV6-3 and J usage is TRBJ2-3; the match to TRBD2 covers 9 bases. The read gets to within 3 residues of the CDR3 end, and the germline J gene fills in the rest. Germline CDR1 reads MNHEY; CDR2 reads SVGEGT. This CDR3 has 13 residues. Unmatched junction bases numbered 3, after V lost 8 bases and J lost 3 bases.

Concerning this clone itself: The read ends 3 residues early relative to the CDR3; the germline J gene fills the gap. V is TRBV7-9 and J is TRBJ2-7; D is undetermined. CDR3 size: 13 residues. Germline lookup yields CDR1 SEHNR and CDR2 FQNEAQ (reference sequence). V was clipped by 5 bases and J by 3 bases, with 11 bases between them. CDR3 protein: CASSTATSYEQYF. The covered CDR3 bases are TGTGCCAGCAGCACCGCGACAAGCTACGAG. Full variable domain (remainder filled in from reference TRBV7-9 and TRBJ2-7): DTGVSQNPRHKITKRGQNVTFRCDPISEHNRLYWYRQTLGQGPEFLTYFQNEAQLEKSRLLSDRFSAERPKGSFSTLEIQRTEQGDSAMYLCASSTATSYEQYFGPGTRLTVT.

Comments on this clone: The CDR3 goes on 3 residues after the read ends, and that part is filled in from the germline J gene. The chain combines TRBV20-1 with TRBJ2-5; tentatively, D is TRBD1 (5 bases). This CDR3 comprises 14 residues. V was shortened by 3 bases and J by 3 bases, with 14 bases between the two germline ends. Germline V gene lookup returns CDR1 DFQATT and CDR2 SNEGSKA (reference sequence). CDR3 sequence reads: CSASFTQGKETQYF. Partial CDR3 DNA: TGCAGTGCTAGTTTCACGCAGGGTAAAGAGACC.